This T cell receptor (beta chain) was obtained from a study of blood T cell repertoires in COVID-19. The germline CDR1 and CDR2 sequences are SGHNT and YYREEE (reference sequence). V lost 4 bases to trimming and J lost 4 bases, with 11 bases between them. CDR3 size: 14 residues. Sequenced by immunoSEQ multiplex PCR; TCRdb stores in-frame clones only, minus some. Counted here are some 210,000 clones, more than 80% occurring once; the ten biggest clones make up around 9%. Sequencing was carried out using PBMCs or T cells enriched from blood (not recorded which). This clonotype originated in a man aged 35-49 years who had recovered from COVID-19. The rearrangement links TRBV5-4 to TRBJ2-2; D might be TRBD1 (6 bases). CDR3 sequence: CASSPTGFTGELFF. DNA of the CDR3: TGTGCCAGCAGCCCGACAGGTTTCACCGGGGAGCTGTTTTTT.